This T cell receptor beta chain was identified during a study of CD4 T cells in relation to SARS-CoV-2 and coronaviruses. Trimming took off 3 bases at V and 4 bases at J, with 6 bases between the two ends. This CDR3 region has 11 residues. Per germline, CDR1 DFQATT and CDR2 SNEGSKA (reference sequence). CEF-cultured naive and memory CD4+ T cell DNA got survey-level sequencing. Profiled with immunoSEQ multiplex PCR; TCRdb holds only in-frame clones, not every one. This table holds some 30,000 clones, more than 75% found once. On this clone itself: Its antigen is unidentified.

The sample was memory CD4+ T cells from PBMCs, cultured in vitro. This receptor was identified in an adult with COVID-19. The rearrangement links TRBV20-1 to TRBJ1-1; D is unresolved. CDR3 loop: CSASRATEAFF. CDR3 bases: TGCAGTGCTAGCCGGGCCACTGAAGCTTTCTTT.